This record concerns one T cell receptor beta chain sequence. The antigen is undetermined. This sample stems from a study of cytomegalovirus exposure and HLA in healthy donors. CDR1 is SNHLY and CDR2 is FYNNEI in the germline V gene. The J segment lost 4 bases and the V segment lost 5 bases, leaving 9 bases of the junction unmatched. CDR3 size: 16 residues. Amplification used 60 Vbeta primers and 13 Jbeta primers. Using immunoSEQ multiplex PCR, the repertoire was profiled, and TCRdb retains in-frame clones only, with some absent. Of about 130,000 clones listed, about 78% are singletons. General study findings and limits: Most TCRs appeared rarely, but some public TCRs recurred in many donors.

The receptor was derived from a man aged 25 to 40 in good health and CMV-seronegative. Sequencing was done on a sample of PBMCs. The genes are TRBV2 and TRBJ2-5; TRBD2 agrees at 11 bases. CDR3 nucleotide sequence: TGTGCCAGCAGTCTACTTAGCGGGGGGGCCGGAGAGACCCAGTACTTC. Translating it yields CASSLLSGGAGETQYF.